Following are 16 T cell receptor beta chains from one sample sequenced in a study of blood T cell repertoires in COVID-19. Method: immunoSEQ multiplex PCR; TCRdb's copy keeps in-frame clones and lacks some. The sample carries some 270,000 clones, 70% to 90% recorded once. Material for sequencing was PBMCs or T cells enriched from blood (not recorded which). These receptors were obtained from a woman aged 50 to 60 with acute COVID-19.

The chain is built from TRBV6-2 or TRBV6-3 and TRBJ1-2, with 7 nucleotides matching TRBD1. The CDR3 has 12 amino acids. V shed 3 bases and J 8 bases; nucleotides not matched to a gene: 3. The germline V gene has CDR1 MNHEY and CDR2 SVGEGT. CDR3 residues: CASSYYRGGYTF. The CDR3 DNA reads as TGTGCCAGCAGTTATTACAGGGGAGGCTACACCTTC.

This clone was seen a handful of times. The V call is TRBV4-2, the J call TRBJ2-1; a weak D match, TRBD1 (5 bases). Trimming stripped 6 bases from V and 9 bases from J, with 12 bases between. Germline assignment: CDR1 LGHNA and CDR2 YNFKEQ. The CDR3 has 12 residues. The CDR3: CASSRQKGEQFF. As DNA, the CDR3 is TGTGCCAGCAGTCGACAGAAGGGTGAGCAGTTCTTC.

This rearrangement joins TRBV12-3 or TRBV12-4 to TRBJ1-1; perhaps TRBD1 as D (5 bases). This CDR3 region has 13 residues. With 7 bases removed from V and 3 bases from J, the gap between germline ends came to 12 bases. DNA of the CDR3: TGTGCCAGCATCAGGACATTCGACACTGAAGCTTTCTTT. It is translated as CASIRTFDTEAFF.

Only one count was recorded for this clone. The V gene is TRBV7-3, the J gene TRBJ2-5; weak D call: TRBD1 (5 bases). The V gene's germline CDR1 is SGHTA and CDR2 FQGTGA. The CDR3 is 14 residues long. V lost 3 bases and J 1 base, leaving 9 bases between the germline ends. The CDR3 sequence is CASSLDIFQETQYF. The CDR3 DNA sequence: TGTGCCAGCAGCTTGGACATCTTCCAAGAGACCCAGTACTTC.

The chain has TRBV10-3 and TRBJ2-7, with 9 bases that match TRBD1. The germline CDR1 and CDR2 sequences are ENHRY and SYGVKD. V lost 1 base, J lost 5 bases, and 3 bases stayed unmatched. This CDR3 is 14 amino acids long. Written as DNA, the CDR3 is TGTGCCATCAGTGAGTTGGACAGGGGACACGAGCAGTACTTC. Its protein is CAISELDRGHEQYF.

This chain connects TRBV7-2 to TRBJ1-4; D gene uncertain. CDR1 and CDR2 from the germline V gene are SGHTA and FQGNSA. Trimming stripped 5 bases from V and 4 bases from J, with 14 bases between. This CDR3 region has 15 residues. CDR3 sequence reads: CASSLSGRNNEKLFF. CDR3 nucleotide sequence: TGTGCCAGCAGCCTGTCTGGCAGGAATAATGAAAAACTGTTTTTT.

The chain has TRBV6-5 and TRBJ1-2; 8 bases fit TRBD1. V lost 10 bases and J lost 8; bases outside the gene matches: 9. The CDR3 is 12 residues long. Germline CDR1 reads MNHEY; CDR2 reads SVGAGI. The CDR3: CATRGQAGGYTF. The CDR3 nucleotides read TGTGCCACCAGGGGACAGGCCGGGGGCTACACCTTC.

Only a few counts were recorded for this clone. The chain couples TRBV19 to TRBJ1-4; D unclear. V was clipped by 4 bases and J by 0 bases, with 9 bases between them. The germline V gene encodes CDR1 LNHDA and CDR2 SQIVND (reference sequence). The CDR3 has 15 residues. For the CDR3, the DNA is TGTGCCAGTAGTAGCGCAATTGCAACTAATGAAAAACTGTTTTTT. Protein product: CASSSAIATNEKLFF.

This clone has more than one count but fewer than ten. This rearrangement joins TRBV25-1 to TRBJ2-7; D is possibly TRBD2 (5 bases). Germline CDR1 is MGHDK and CDR2 is SYGVNS. CDR3 length: 18 amino acids. The ends were cut back, 3 bases at V and 3 bases at J, with 24 bases in the middle. The CDR3 loop reads CASSDWRPLWVMDYEQYF. CDR3 DNA: TGTGCCAGCAGTGATTGGAGGCCTCTGTGGGTAATGGACTACGAGCAGTACTTC.

This chain joins TRBV6-5 and TRBJ2-3, with 9 bases identical to TRBD2. The junction had 8 bases not matched to a gene; V was cut back by 4 bases and J by 3 bases. There are 16 residues in the CDR3. Germline V gene sequence: CDR1 MNHEY, CDR2 SVGAGI. CDR3 sequence: CASSFGLASGTDTQYF. The CDR3 DNA is TGTGCCAGCAGTTTCGGACTAGCGTCGGGGACAGATACGCAGTATTTT.

The gene calls are TRBV5-4 and TRBJ2-5, with D possibly being TRBD1 (7 bases). The CDR3 has 15 residues. V was shortened by 1 base and J by 2 bases, with 12 bases between the two germline ends. Germline loops: CDR1 SGHNT, CDR2 YYREEE (reference sequence). In nucleotides, the CDR3 is TGTGCCAGCAGCTTGCGGAGGGGGCTACAAGAGACCCAGTACTTC. Its translation: CASSLRRGLQETQYF.

The gene calls are TRBV6-4 and TRBJ1-5; D may be TRBD1 (6 bases). Germline CDR1 MRHNA, CDR2 SNTAGT. This CDR3 spans 14 amino acids. Between the trimmed V and J ends, which lost 3 bases and 2 bases, there was a span of 8 bases. CDR3 in amino acids: CASSEQGGNQPQHF. The CDR3 region has the DNA TGTGCCAGCAGTGAACAGGGAGGCAATCAGCCCCAGCATTTT.

The chain recombines TRBV10-3 with TRBJ1-2, with TRBD1 matching over 8 bases. Germline CDR1 and CDR2: ENHRY and SYGVKD. Germline trimming cut 7 bases from V and 4 bases from J; bases unmatched to any gene: 8. The CDR3 length is 14 residues. CDR3 bases: TGTGCCATCACCGGGACAGGAAAATCCTATGGCTACACCTTC. This gives the protein CAITGTGKSYGYTF.

Details on this clone: A read error may account for a junction end that differs from germline. The CDR3 is CASSPRPWTGDESYNSPLHF. CDR3 DNA: TGTGCCAGCTCCCCACGGCCGTGGACAGGGGATGAGTCCTATAATTCACCCCTCCACTTT. The chain combines TRBV18 with TRBJ1-6; 9 bases fit TRBD1. This CDR3 is built from 20 residues. Germline V gene data show CDR1 as KGHSH and CDR2 as LQKENI.

The chain has TRBV6-5 and TRBJ2-1; tentative D call: TRBD1 (5 bases). Germline values: CDR1 MNHEY, CDR2 SVGAGI. The CDR3 runs 13 residues. The V and J ends lost 2 bases and 15 bases respectively, with 17 bases between them. CDR3 DNA sequence: TGTGCCAGCAGTTACGGCGACAGAGGCTCATCGTTCTTC. This codes for CASSYGDRGSSFF.

The chain recombines TRBV5-4 with TRBJ2-1; D not resolved. Germline V gives CDR1 SGHNT, CDR2 YYREEE (reference sequence). With 0 bases removed from V and 6 bases from J, the gap between germline ends came to 7 bases. The CDR3 covers 13 residues. The CDR3: CASSLVQPNEQFF. CDR3 sequence (DNA): TGTGCCAGCAGCTTGGTACAGCCCAATGAGCAGTTCTTC.